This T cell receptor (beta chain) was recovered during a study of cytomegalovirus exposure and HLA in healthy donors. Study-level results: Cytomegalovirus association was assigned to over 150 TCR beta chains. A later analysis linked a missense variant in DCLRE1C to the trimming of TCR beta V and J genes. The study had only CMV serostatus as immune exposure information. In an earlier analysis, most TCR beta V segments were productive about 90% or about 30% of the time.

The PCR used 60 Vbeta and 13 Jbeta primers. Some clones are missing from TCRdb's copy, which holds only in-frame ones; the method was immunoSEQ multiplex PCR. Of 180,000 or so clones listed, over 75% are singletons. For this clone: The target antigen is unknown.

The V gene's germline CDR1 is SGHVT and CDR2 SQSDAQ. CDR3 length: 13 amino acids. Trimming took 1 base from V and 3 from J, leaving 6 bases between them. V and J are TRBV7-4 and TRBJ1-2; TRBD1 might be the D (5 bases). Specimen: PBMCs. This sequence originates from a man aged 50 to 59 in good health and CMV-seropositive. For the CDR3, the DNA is TGTGCCAGCAGCTTAGTCAGGGACTATGGCTACACCTTC. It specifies CASSLVRDYGYTF.